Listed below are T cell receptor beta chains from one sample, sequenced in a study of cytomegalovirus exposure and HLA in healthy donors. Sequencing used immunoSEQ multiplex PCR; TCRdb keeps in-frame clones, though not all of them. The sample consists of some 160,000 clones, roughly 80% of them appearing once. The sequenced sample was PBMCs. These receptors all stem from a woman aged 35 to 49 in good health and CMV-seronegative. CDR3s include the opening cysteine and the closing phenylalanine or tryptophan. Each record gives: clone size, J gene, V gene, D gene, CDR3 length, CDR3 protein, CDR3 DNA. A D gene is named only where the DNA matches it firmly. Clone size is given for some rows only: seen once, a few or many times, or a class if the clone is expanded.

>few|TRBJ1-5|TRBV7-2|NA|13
CASSLTQNQPQHF
TGTGCCAGCAGCCTGACACAGAATCAGCCCCAGCATTTT
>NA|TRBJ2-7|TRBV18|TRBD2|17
CASSPPSGGPSSYEQYF
TGTGCCAGCTCACCACCATCGGGGGGGCCGAGCTCCTACGAGCAGTACTTC
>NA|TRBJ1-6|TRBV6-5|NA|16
CASSYPRGGENSPLHF
TGTGCCAGCAGTTACCCCCGCGGAGGGGAAAATTCACCCCTCCACTTT
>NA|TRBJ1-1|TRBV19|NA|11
CASSIDTEAFF
TGTGCCAGTAGTATCGACACTGAAGCTTTCTTT
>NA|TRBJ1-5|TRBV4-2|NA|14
CASSLGQGHQPQHF
TGTGCCAGCAGCCTAGGGCAGGGCCATCAGCCCCAGCATTTT
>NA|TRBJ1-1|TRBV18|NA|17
CASSPNPGVPENTEAFF
TGTGCCAGCTCACCGAACCCAGGGGTCCCTGAGAACACTGAAGCTTTCTTT
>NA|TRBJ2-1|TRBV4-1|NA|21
CASSQDFVRGESSASYNEQFF
TGCGCCAGCAGCCAAGATTTTGTCAGGGGTGAGTCTTCGGCCTCCTACAATGAGCAGTTCTTC
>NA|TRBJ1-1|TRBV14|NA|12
CASSLGLTEAFF
TGTGCCAGCAGCCTAGGACTCACTGAAGCTTTCTTT
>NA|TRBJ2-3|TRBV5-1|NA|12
CASSYGTDTQYF
TGCGCCAGCAGCTACGGGACAGATACGCAGTATTTT
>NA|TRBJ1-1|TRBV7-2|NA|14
CASSLVDGSFEAFF
TGTGCCAGCAGCTTAGTAGACGGGAGTTTTGAAGCTTTCTTT
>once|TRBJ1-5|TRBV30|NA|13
CAWSVIGGQPQHF
TGTGCCTGGAGTGTAATAGGAGGCCAGCCCCAGCATTTT
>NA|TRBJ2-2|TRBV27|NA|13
CASRLVFTGELFF
TGTGCCAGCAGACTAGTATTCACCGGGGAGCTGTTTTTT
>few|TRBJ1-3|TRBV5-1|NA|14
CASSFGETGNTIYF
TGCGCCAGCAGCTTCGGTGAAACTGGAAACACCATATATTTT
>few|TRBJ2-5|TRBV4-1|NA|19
CASSLREGQRGGKSREQYF
TGCGCCAGCAGCCTACGAGAAGGACAGCGGGGAGGAAAGTCTCGAGAGCAGTACTTC
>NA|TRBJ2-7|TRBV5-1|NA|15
CASTPPGSSSYEQYF
TGCGCCAGCACCCCGCCCGGGAGTTCCTCCTACGAGCAGTACTTC
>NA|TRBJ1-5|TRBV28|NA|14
CASTPGGEWQPQHF
TGTGCCAGCACTCCCGGGGGTGAGTGGCAGCCCCAGCATTTT
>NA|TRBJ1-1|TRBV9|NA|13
CASTESLYTEAFF
TGTGCCAGCACCGAGTCCCTGTACACTGAAGCTTTCTTT
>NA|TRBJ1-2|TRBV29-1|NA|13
CSVPRSRAFGYTF
TGCAGCGTTCCGAGGAGCAGGGCCTTCGGCTACACCTTC
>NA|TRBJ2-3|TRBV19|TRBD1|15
CASTLGGRGRDTQYF
TGTGCCAGTACCCTAGGTGGCAGGGGGCGCGATACGCAGTATTTT
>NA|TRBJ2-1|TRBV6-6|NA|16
CASSYLRGGAGNEQFF
TGTGCCAGCAGTTACCTACGTGGAGGGGCAGGCAATGAGCAGTTCTTC
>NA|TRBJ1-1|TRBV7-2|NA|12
CASSPQGLSAFF
TGTGCCAGCAGCCCCCAGGGTTTATCAGCTTTCTTT
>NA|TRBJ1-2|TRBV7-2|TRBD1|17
CASSFITGGWSADGYTF
TGTGCCAGCAGCTTTATAACAGGGGGCTGGTCTGCTGATGGCTACACCTTC
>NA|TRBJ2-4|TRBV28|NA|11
CASSFERLQYF
TGTGCCAGCAGTTTTGAAAGACTCCAGTACTTC
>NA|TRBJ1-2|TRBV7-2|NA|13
CASSLDYNYGYTF
TGTGCCAGCAGCTTGGACTATAACTATGGCTACACCTTC
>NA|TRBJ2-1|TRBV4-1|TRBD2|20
CASSHLGLAGGPSSYNEQFF
TGCGCCAGCAGCCACTTGGGACTAGCGGGAGGACCGAGCTCCTACAATGAGCAGTTCTTC
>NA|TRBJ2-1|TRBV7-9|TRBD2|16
CASSLGLAGNRDEQFF
TGTGCCAGCAGCTTAGGCCTAGCGGGGAACAGGGATGAGCAGTTCTTC
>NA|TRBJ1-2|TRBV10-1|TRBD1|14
CASSEAGTGDSYTF
TGCGCCAGCAGTGAGGCCGGGACAGGGGACAGCTACACCTTC
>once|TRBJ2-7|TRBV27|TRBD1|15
CASSFGQGGFYEQYF
TGTGCCAGCAGTTTTGGACAGGGTGGGTTTTACGAGCAGTACTTC
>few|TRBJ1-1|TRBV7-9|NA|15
CASSLGQAEGTEAFF
TGTGCCAGCAGCTTAGGCCAGGCAGAAGGCACTGAAGCTTTCTTT
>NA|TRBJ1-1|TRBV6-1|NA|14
CASSEWGRGTEAFF
TGTGCCAGCAGTGAATGGGGCAGGGGCACTGAAGCTTTCTTT
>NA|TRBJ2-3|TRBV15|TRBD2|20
CATSRDRLGTSGPITDTQYF
TGTGCCACCAGCAGAGATCGTCTTGGGACTAGCGGGCCTATCACAGATACGCAGTATTTT
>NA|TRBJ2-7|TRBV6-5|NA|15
CASSEVGGPFYEQYF
TGTGCCAGCAGCGAGGTGGGGGGGCCATTCTACGAGCAGTACTTC
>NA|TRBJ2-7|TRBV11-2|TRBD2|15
CASSLFSGASYEQYF
TGTGCCAGCAGCTTATTTAGCGGGGCTTCCTACGAGCAGTACTTC
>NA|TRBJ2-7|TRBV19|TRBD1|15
CASSIAGTGGYEQYF
TGTGCCAGTAGTATCGCCGGGACAGGGGGCTACGAGCAGTACTTC
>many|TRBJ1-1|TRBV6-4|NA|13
CASSPGEGAEAFF
TGTGCCAGCAGCCCCGGGGAAGGAGCTGAAGCTTTCTTT
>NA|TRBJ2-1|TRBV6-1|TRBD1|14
CASTDRVIYNEQFF
TGTGCCAGCACCGACAGGGTGATCTACAATGAGCAGTTCTTC
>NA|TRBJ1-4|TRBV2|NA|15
CASSDRRTVNEKLFF
TGTGCCAGCAGTGACAGACGGACAGTAAATGAAAAACTGTTTTTT
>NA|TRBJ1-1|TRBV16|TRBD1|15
CASSLRQGANTEAFF
TGTGCCAGCAGCCTTAGACAGGGAGCGAACACTGAAGCTTTCTTT
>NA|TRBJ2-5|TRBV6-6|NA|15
CASSYSLSRQETQYF
TGTGCCAGCAGTTACTCGCTGAGCCGTCAAGAGACCCAGTACTTC
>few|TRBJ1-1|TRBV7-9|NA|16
CASTAGQGMMNTEAFF
TGTGCCAGCACCGCTGGGCAGGGTATGATGAACACTGAAGCTTTCTTT
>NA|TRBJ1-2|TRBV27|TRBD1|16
CASSLGQDFFNYGYTF
TGTGCCAGCAGTTTAGGACAGGACTTCTTTAACTATGGCTACACCTTC
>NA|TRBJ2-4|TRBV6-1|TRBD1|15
CASIDRQGATDIQYF
TGTGCCAGCATCGATAGACAGGGGGCAACGGACATTCAGTACTTC
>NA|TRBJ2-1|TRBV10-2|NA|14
CASGQTQRGDEQFF
TGCGCCAGCGGACAAACTCAGCGCGGAGATGAGCAGTTCTTC
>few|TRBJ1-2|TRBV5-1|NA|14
CASSLEAANYGYTF
TGCGCCAGCAGCTTGGAAGCCGCTAACTATGGCTACACCTTC
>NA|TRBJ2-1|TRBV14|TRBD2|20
CASSARMGLAGASSYNEQFF
TGTGCCAGCTCCGCAAGAATGGGACTAGCGGGTGCGAGCTCCTACAATGAGCAGTTCTTC
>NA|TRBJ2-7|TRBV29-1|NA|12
CSAAQGGYEQYF
TGCAGCGCCGCACAGGGTGGGTACGAGCAGTACTTC
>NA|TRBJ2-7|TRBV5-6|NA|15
CASSLGPTVAYEQYF
TGTGCCAGCAGCTTGGGTCCGACAGTGGCCTACGAGCAGTACTTC
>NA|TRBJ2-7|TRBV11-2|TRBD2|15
CASSRTSGGLYEQYF
TGTGCCAGCAGCCGAACTAGCGGGGGTTTATACGAGCAGTACTTC
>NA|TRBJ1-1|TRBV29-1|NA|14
CSVEDPGVGVEAFF
TGCAGCGTTGAAGACCCAGGGGTAGGGGTTGAAGCTTTCTTT
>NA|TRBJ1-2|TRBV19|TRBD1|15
CASSIGGQEYYGYTF
TGTGCCAGTAGTATAGGGGGACAGGAGTACTATGGCTACACCTTC
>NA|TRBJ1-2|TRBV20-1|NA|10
CSAKRWGYTF
TGCAGTGCTAAGAGATGGGGCTACACCTTC
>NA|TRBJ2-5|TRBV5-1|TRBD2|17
CASSLGTSGKLQETQYF
TGCGCCAGCAGCTTAGGTACTAGCGGTAAGCTACAAGAGACCCAGTACTTC
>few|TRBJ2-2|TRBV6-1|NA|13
CASTPEDTGELFF
TGTGCCAGCACCCCGGAGGACACCGGGGAGCTGTTTTTT